These T cell receptor beta chains were read from a single sample in a study of cytomegalovirus exposure and HLA in healthy donors. The method was immunoSEQ multiplex PCR; TCRdb's version includes in-frame clones alone and lacks a portion of them. The sample has about 130,000 clones, 60% to 80% seen once. The sample consisted of PBMCs. Receptor source: a man over 45 in good health and CMV-seronegative. The CDR3 runs from the conserved cysteine through the conserved F or W. The order of the fields is J gene, V gene, clone size, D gene, CDR3 protein, CDR3 DNA. D genes are given only for firm matches. Rows give clone size only sometimes, using once, few, many, or a class for an expanded clone.

>TRBJ2-5|TRBV6-5|-|-
CASSYVRQETQYF
TGTGCCAGCAGTTACGTCAGACAAGAGACCCAGTACTTC
>TRBJ2-7|TRBV28|-|TRBD2
CASSPLPSGNNEQYF
TGTGCCAGCAGCCCCCTCCCTAGCGGGAACAACGAGCAGTACTTC
>TRBJ2-3|TRBV9|-|TRBD2
CASSVGTSGDTDTQYF
TGTGCCAGCAGCGTCGGAACTAGCGGGGACACAGATACGCAGTATTTT
>TRBJ2-7|TRBV2|-|-
CASNTQGSSGPRDEQYF
TGTGCCAGCAATACACAGGGGTCTAGCGGGCCGCGGGACGAGCAGTACTTC
>TRBJ1-2|TRBV19|-|-
CASSHGDYGYTF
TGTGCCAGTAGTCACGGTGACTATGGCTACACCTTC
>TRBJ2-3|TRBV6-5|once|-
CASSQGPDTQYF
TGTGCCAGCTCTCAGGGTCCAGATACGCAGTATTTT
>TRBJ1-3|TRBV10-3|few|-
CAISEAGLSGNTIYF
TGTGCCATCAGTGAGGCAGGGCTCTCCGGAAACACCATATATTTT
>TRBJ2-5|TRBV15|-|TRBD2
CATSREYGLAETQYF
TGTGCCACCAGCAGAGAGTACGGACTAGCGGAGACCCAGTACTTC
>TRBJ2-7|TRBV28|-|-
CASSLLGEQYF
TGTGCCAGCAGTTTATTGGGCGAGCAGTACTTC
>TRBJ2-3|TRBV19|-|-
CASTVVGADTQYF
TGTGCCAGTACGGTGGTGGGAGCAGATACGCAGTATTTT
>TRBJ1-3|TRBV6-6|-|TRBD1
CASSYGQGRLYF
TGTGCCAGCAGTTACGGACAGGGGAGGCTATATTTT
>TRBJ2-5|TRBV2|-|-
CASSVWEETQYF
TGTGCCAGCAGCGTTTGGGAGGAGACCCAGTACTTC
>TRBJ2-1|TRBV4-1|-|TRBD1
CASSQGARGINEQFF
TGCGCCAGCAGCCAAGGGGCCAGGGGGATTAATGAGCAGTTCTTC
>TRBJ2-5|TRBV5-5|-|-
CASSERFTETQYF
TGTGCCAGCAGCGAGAGATTTACAGAGACCCAGTACTTC
>TRBJ2-1|TRBV2|-|TRBD2
CASSESASGSSYNEQFF
TGTGCCAGCAGCGAGTCGGCTAGCGGGAGTTCCTACAATGAGCAGTTCTTC
>TRBJ1-4|TRBV6-5|few|-
CASNFSSTNEKLFF
TGTGCCAGCAACTTCTCATCAACTAATGAAAAACTGTTTTTT
>TRBJ2-1|TRBV6-5|-|TRBD1
CASSSMGTGSGNEQFF
TGTGCCAGCAGTTCGATGGGGACAGGGTCGGGCAATGAGCAGTTCTTC
>TRBJ1-2|TRBV10-2|-|-
CASSVSGRVPNYGYTF
TGCGCCAGCAGTGTGTCCGGCAGGGTCCCTAACTATGGCTACACCTTC
>TRBJ2-1|TRBV11-1|-|-
CASTPQGGTYNEQFF
TGTGCCAGCACCCCTCAGGGGGGAACCTACAATGAGCAGTTCTTC
>TRBJ1-1|TRBV27|-|TRBD1
CASSPSGGLNTEAFF
TGTGCCAGCAGTCCGTCAGGGGGACTGAACACTGAAGCTTTCTTT
>TRBJ2-3|TRBV19|-|TRBD1
CASRPPDRITDTQYF
TGTGCCAGTAGACCTCCGGACAGGATCACAGATACGCAGTATTTT
>TRBJ1-2|TRBV6-5|-|TRBD1
CASSSGTGIIGYTF
TGTGCCAGCAGTTCCGGGACAGGGATCATAGGCTACACCTTC
>TRBJ1-5|TRBV7-6|-|TRBD1
CASSSDRGSQPQHF
TGTGCCAGCAGCTCGGACAGGGGATCTCAGCCCCAGCATTTT
>TRBJ1-4|TRBV5-1|-|TRBD1
CASSLVGQGAEKLFF
TGCGCCAGCAGCTTGGTGGGACAGGGGGCTGAAAAACTGTTTTTT
>TRBJ2-7|TRBV28|-|TRBD2
CASSGTSGRPYEQYF
TGTGCCAGCAGCGGGACTAGCGGGAGACCCTACGAGCAGTACTTC
>TRBJ1-1|TRBV6-5|-|-
CASSYSTGWGYGAFF
TGTGCCAGCAGTTACTCGACAGGTTGGGGTTACGGAGCTTTCTTT
>TRBJ2-3|TRBV7-2|once|-
CASSTSARLSTDTQYF
TGTGCCAGCAGCACTAGTGCCCGGCTAAGCACAGATACGCAGTATTTT
>TRBJ1-2|TRBV2|once|TRBD1
CASSLQGAGYTF
TGTGCCAGCAGCCTACAGGGGGCTGGCTACACCTTC
>TRBJ2-7|TRBV9|-|TRBD1
CASSPQGSSYEQYF
TGTGCCAGCTCACCACAGGGGTCCTCCTACGAGCAGTACTTC
>TRBJ2-3|TRBV30|-|TRBD1
CACNRGVTDTQYF
TGTGCCTGCAACAGGGGAGTCACAGATACGCAGTATTTT
>TRBJ2-1|TRBV7-9|-|TRBD1
CASSRRQGLDEQFF
TGTGCCAGCAGCCGTAGACAGGGCCTCGATGAGCAGTTCTTC
>TRBJ2-2|TRBV5-1|-|-
CASSDASAGELFF
TGCGCCAGCAGCGATGCCTCGGCCGGGGAGCTGTTTTTT
>TRBJ2-1|TRBV6-5|few|TRBD2
CASRSLGTSGNEQFF
TGTGCCAGCAGATCCCTCGGGACTAGCGGCAATGAGCAGTTCTTC
>TRBJ2-7|TRBV7-9|-|TRBD1
CASSPGTGVYEQYF
TGTGCCAGCAGTCCCGGGACAGGGGTCTACGAGCAGTACTTC
>TRBJ1-1|TRBV27|-|TRBD1
CASSWGTGSAEAFF
TGTGCCAGCAGTTGGGGGACAGGGTCCGCTGAAGCTTTCTTT
>TRBJ2-7|TRBV7-9|-|TRBD2
CASSDGTSGIYEQYF
TGTGCCAGCAGTGACGGGACTAGCGGGATATACGAGCAGTACTTC
>TRBJ2-1|TRBV5-1|-|TRBD2
CASSLGAGGSSYNEQFF
TGCGCCAGCAGCTTGGGGGCGGGAGGTTCCTCCTACAATGAGCAGTTCTTC